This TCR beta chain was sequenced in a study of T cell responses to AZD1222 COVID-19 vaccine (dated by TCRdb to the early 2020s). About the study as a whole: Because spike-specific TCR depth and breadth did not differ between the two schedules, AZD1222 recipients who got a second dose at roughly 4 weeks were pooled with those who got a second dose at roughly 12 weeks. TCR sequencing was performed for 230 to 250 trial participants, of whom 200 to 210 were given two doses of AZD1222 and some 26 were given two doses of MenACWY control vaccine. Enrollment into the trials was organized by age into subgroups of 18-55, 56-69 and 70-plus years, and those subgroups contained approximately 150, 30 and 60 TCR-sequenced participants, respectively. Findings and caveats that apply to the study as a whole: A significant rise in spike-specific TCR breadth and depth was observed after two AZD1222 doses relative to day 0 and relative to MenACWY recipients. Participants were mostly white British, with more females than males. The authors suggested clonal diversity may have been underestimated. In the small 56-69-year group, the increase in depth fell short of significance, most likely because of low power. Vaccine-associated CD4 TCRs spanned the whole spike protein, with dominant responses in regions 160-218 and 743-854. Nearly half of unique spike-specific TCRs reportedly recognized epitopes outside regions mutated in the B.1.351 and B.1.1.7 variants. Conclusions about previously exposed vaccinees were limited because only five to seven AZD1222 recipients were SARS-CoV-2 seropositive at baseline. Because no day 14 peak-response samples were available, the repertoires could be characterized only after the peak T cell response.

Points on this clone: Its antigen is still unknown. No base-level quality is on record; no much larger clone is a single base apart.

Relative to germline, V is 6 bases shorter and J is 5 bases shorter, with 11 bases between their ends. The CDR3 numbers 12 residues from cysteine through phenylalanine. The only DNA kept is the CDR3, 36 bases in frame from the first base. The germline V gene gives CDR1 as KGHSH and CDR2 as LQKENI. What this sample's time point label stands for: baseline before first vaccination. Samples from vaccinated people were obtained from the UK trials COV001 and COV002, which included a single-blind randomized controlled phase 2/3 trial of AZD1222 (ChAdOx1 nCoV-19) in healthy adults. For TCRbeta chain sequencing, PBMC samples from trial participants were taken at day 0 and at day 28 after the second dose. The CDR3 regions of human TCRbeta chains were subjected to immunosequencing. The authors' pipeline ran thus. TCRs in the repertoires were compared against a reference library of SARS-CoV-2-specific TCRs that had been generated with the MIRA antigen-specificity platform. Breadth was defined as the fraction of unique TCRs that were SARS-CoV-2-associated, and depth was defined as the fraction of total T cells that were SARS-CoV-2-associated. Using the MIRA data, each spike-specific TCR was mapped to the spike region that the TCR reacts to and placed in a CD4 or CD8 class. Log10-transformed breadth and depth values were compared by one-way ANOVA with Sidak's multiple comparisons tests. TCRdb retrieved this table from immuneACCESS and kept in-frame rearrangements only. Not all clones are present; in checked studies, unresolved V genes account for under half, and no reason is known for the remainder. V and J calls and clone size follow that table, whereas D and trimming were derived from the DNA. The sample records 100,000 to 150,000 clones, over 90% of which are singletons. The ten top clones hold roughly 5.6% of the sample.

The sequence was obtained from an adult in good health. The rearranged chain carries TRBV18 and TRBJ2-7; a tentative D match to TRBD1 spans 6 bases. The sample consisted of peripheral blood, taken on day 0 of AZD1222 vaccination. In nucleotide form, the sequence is TGTGCCAGCTCCCTCCGGGACAACGAGCAGTACTTC. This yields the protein CASSLRDNEQYF.